One sample yielded the 18 T cell receptor beta chains listed below, sequenced in a study of blood T cell dynamics during melanoma immunotherapy. TCRdb's table, derived via immunoSEQ multiplex PCR, lists solely in-frame clones and lacks some. The data contain tens of thousands of clones, around 88% of them singletons. Time point: pre-treatment baseline. Sequenced material: blood, taken from a patient treated with checkpoint blockade. Every receptor here comes from a human donor with melanoma.

This chain's CDR3 is CASRRLRGNQPQHF. CDR3 coding DNA: TGTGCCAGCAGGCGACTCAGGGGCAATCAGCCCCAGCATTTT. V usage is TRBV5-8 and J usage is TRBJ1-5; weak D call: TRBD1 (5 bases). Germline-derived CDR1 and CDR2 are SGHTS and YDEGEE. This CDR3 has 14 amino acids. With 5 bases removed from V and 2 bases from J, the gap between germline ends came to 11 bases.

The gene calls are TRBV18 and TRBJ2-7, with 10 positions matching TRBD2. Germline lookup yields CDR1 KGHSH and CDR2 LQKENI. V lost 2 bases, J lost 4 bases, and 5 bases stayed unmatched. The CDR3 length is 15 residues. The DNA of the CDR3 is TGTGCCAGCTCACCAGGGGCTAGCGGGAGATACGAGCAGTACTTC. It yields the protein CASSPGASGRYEQYF.

The genes are TRBV5-6 and TRBJ1-2; D may be TRBD1 (5 bases). CDR3 length: 15 amino acids. Per germline, CDR1 SGHDT and CDR2 YYEEEE. Trimming cost V 1 base and J 4 bases, with 14 bases left between them. The CDR3 DNA is TGTGCCAGCAGCTTGCCGGGGGTTGGTGCCTATGGCTACACCTTC. Encoded protein: CASSLPGVGAYGYTF. Drawing the rest from reference TRBV5-6 and TRBJ1-2, the complete variable domain is DAGVTQSPTHLIKTRGQQVTLRCSPKSGHDTVSWYQQALGQGPQFIFQYYEEEERQRGNFPDRFSGHQFPNYSSELNVNALLLGDSALYLCASSLPGVGAYGYTFGSGTRLTVV.

The J gene is TRBJ1-5, the V gene TRBV19; D not certain. Trimming removed 5 bases at V and 3 bases at J, with 14 bases between. Germline lookup yields CDR1 LNHDA and CDR2 SQIVND (reference sequence). CDR3 length: 15 amino acids. The CDR3 sequence is CASSQNTGPNQPQHF. The DNA of the CDR3 is TGTGCCAGTAGTCAAAACACCGGCCCCAATCAGCCCCAGCATTTT.

This clone has a handful of counts. V and J are TRBV5-1 and TRBJ1-2; tentative D call: TRBD1 (5 bases). This CDR3 has 12 amino acids. Trimming shortened V by 3 bases and J by 8 bases, and 11 bases separated the two germline ends. The germline V gene has CDR1 SGHRS and CDR2 YFSETQ. The CDR3 loop reads CASSSREGGYTF. The CDR3 nucleotides are TGCGCCAGCAGCTCCAGGGAGGGGGGCTACACCTTC.

This clone was picked up a small number of times. The chain has TRBV18 and TRBJ1-5; TRBD1 agrees at 7 bases. Germline trimming cut 4 bases from V and 7 bases from J; bases unmatched to any gene: 4. CDR3 size: 13 residues. The V gene's germline CDR1 is KGHSH and CDR2 LQKENI. CDR3 coding DNA: TGTGCCAGCTCACAGGGGGCAGAACAGCCCCAGCATTTT. As protein: CASSQGAEQPQHF.

This rearrangement joins TRBV7-2 to TRBJ2-2; D is perhaps TRBD2 (5 bases). The CDR3 is 16 residues long. Trimming removed 1 base at V and 6 bases at J, with 15 bases between. CDR1 SGHTA and CDR2 FQGNSA come from the germline V gene. The DNA for the CDR3 is TGTGCCAGCAGCTTAGGAGCTAGCTTGTGGGCCGGGGAGCTGTTTTTT. Protein sequence: CASSLGASLWAGELFF.

The V and J genes are TRBV13 and TRBJ2-1; perhaps D is TRBD1 or TRBD2 (5 bases each). V gave up 5 bases and J gave up 0 bases, with 8 bases separating them. Germline values: CDR1 PRHDT, CDR2 FYEKMQ (reference sequence). The CDR3 spans 14 residues. The CDR3 here is CASSPGASYNEQFF. In DNA, the CDR3 is TGTGCCAGCAGCCCCGGGGCCTCCTACAATGAGCAGTTCTTC.

The genes are TRBV19 and TRBJ2-5; D remains unclear. The CDR3 runs 14 residues. Germline CDR1 and CDR2: LNHDA and SQIVND (reference sequence). Trimming shortened V by 4 bases and J by 2 bases, and 11 bases separated the two germline ends. This CDR3 reads CASSTTGLQETQYF. CDR3 coding DNA: TGTGCCAGTAGTACAACGGGCCTTCAAGAGACCCAGTACTTC.

This chain links TRBV15 with TRBJ2-5, with 7 bases matching TRBD2. Germline V gene sequence: CDR1 LNHNV, CDR2 YYDKDF (reference sequence). The CDR3 runs 15 residues. V lost 3 bases to trimming and J lost 6 bases; unmatched junction nucleotides: 10. For the CDR3, the DNA is TGTGCCACCAGCAGGGAAGCGGGGTCGGCCCAGACCCAGTACTTC. Its translation: CATSREAGSAQTQYF.

The table lists this clone with a few counts. The CDR3 protein is CVGGAGGYTF. CDR3 sequence (DNA): TGTGTCGGAGGGGCAGGGGGCTACACCTTC. V usage is TRBV2 and J usage is TRBJ1-2; the D gene is possibly TRBD1 (5 bases). The CDR3 loop spans 10 amino acids. CDR1 is SNHLY and CDR2 is FYNNEI in the germline V gene.

The chain carries TRBV5-1 and TRBJ2-4; 11 bases fit TRBD2. Losses at the gene ends were 1 base for V and 7 bases for J; bases not matched to a gene: 16. The CDR3 is made up of 19 amino acids. CDR1 is SGHRS, CDR2 YFSETQ, per germline. The DNA of the CDR3 is TGCGCCAGCAGCTTGTCGACTCTAGGTAGCGGGAGGGCCGGGAACATTCAGTACTTC. Translating gives CASSLSTLGSGRAGNIQYF.

This chain links TRBV7-9 with TRBJ2-1, with D perhaps TRBD2 (6 bases). Germline CDR1 is SEHNR and CDR2 is FQNEAQ (reference sequence). This CDR3 has 14 amino acids. V lost 3 bases and J 5 bases, leaving 11 bases between the germline ends. CDR3 nucleotide sequence: TGTGCCAGCAGCTTCGGGAGTTCGGACAATGAGCAGTTCTTC. As protein: CASSFGSSDNEQFF.

V is TRBV5-1 and J is TRBJ2-5; D is perhaps TRBD1 (6 bases). Germline-derived CDR1 and CDR2 are SGHRS and YFSETQ. CDR3 length: 15 residues. With 0 bases removed from V and 5 bases from J, the gap between germline ends came to 14 bases. CDR3 nucleotide sequence: TGCGCCAGCAGCTTGGGGGTACAGGGTTCGGAGACCCAGTACTTC. Protein product: CASSLGVQGSETQYF.

The genes are TRBV19 and TRBJ1-1; D gene ambiguous. The ends were cut back, 3 bases at V and 7 bases at J, with 15 bases in the middle. Germline CDR1 and CDR2: LNHDA and SQIVND (reference sequence). The CDR3 runs to 14 residues. CDR3: CASSITLRRDEAFF. The CDR3 coding sequence is TGTGCCAGTAGTATCACCCTAAGACGGGATGAAGCTTTCTTT.

This clone was picked up one time. The V call is TRBV15, the J call TRBJ2-1; D remains ambiguous. Germline CDR1 LNHNV, CDR2 YYDKDF (reference sequence). Between the trimmed V and J ends, which lost 1 base and 5 bases, there was a span of 9 bases. The CDR3 is 14 residues long. CDR3 nucleotides: TGTGCCACCAGCAGAGCATTGCGGAACAATGAGCAGTTCTTC. Encoded protein: CATSRALRNNEQFF.

This chain links TRBV7-3 with TRBJ1-1; maybe TRBD1 (5 bases). V was cut by 6 bases and J by 4 bases, with 15 bases left in between. Germline V gene lookup returns CDR1 SGHTA and CDR2 FQGTGA. The CDR3 contains 14 residues. For the CDR3, the DNA is TGTGCCAGCAGTCGGCTAGGGGCAGGCACTGAAGCTTTCTTT. Its protein is CASSRLGAGTEAFF.

The chain uses TRBV10-3 and TRBJ2-5; possibly TRBD2 for D (7 bases). CDR1 is ENHRY and CDR2 is SYGVKD in the germline V gene. This CDR3 contains 11 residues. V shed 10 bases and J shed 10 bases, with 16 bases lying between them. The CDR3 nucleotides are TGTGCCACCAGGGGAGGGGGGGACCAGTACTTC. It is translated as CATRGGGDQYF.